Listed below are T cell receptor beta chains from one sample, sequenced in a study of blood T cell repertoires in COVID-19. Profiling relied on immunoSEQ multiplex PCR, and the TCRdb table lists in-frame clones only, not all of them. This table has roughly 400,000 clones, 70% to 90% appearing once. Material: PBMCs or T cells enriched from blood (not recorded which). The receptors here all came from a woman younger than 30 who had been exposed to COVID-19. The CDR3 runs from the conserved cysteine through the conserved F or W. Fields, in order: J gene, V gene, CDR3 protein.

TRBJ2-3,TRBV5-1,CASTPRGLAGGPGTDTQYF
TRBJ2-2,TRBV6-5,CASTEGPAGTGELFF
TRBJ2-3,TRBV19,CASSIDPGEDTQYF
TRBJ2-1,TRBV28,CASGQYSSSYNEQFF
TRBJ2-5,TRBV7-9,CASSLALGRWETQYF
TRBJ2-5,TRBV3-1/TRBV3-2,CASSSGYQETQYF
TRBJ1-2,TRBV7-9,CASSLRTGVYGYTF
TRBJ1-6,TRBV28,CASSPRGQGAWFSPLHF
TRBJ2-7,TRBV28,CASSPPGTGGYEQYF
TRBJ2-7,TRBV21-1,CASTRRGSGYEQYF
TRBJ2-7,TRBV28,CASSLSWDRTTYEQYF
TRBJ1-1,TRBV27,CASSLDRNTEAFF
TRBJ1-5,TRBV28,CASSFSPQNQPQHF
TRBJ1-1,TRBV6-1,CASSENARTLNTEAFF
TRBJ2-1,TRBV7-6,CASGTGPSLYEQFF
TRBJ2-1,TRBV11-2,CASSPLSGGFVQFF
TRBJ2-1,TRBV28,CASSELAGSNEQFF
TRBJ1-1,TRBV6-1,CASSEAPYRELSEAFF
TRBJ2-7,TRBV11-3,CASSLDRLRCEQYF
TRBJ2-5,TRBV6-5,CASLQGETQYF
TRBJ1-6,TRBV4-2,CASSQDPRDEWRAYNSPLHF
TRBJ2-2,TRBV3-1/TRBV3-2,CASSRTAANTGELFF
TRBJ2-7,TRBV7-2,CASSSGQISYEQYF
TRBJ2-1,TRBV28,CASSLNQGAQFF
TRBJ1-1,TRBV27,CASIQQGGTEAFF
TRBJ2-7,TRBV5-4,CASSFFSYEQYF
TRBJ1-3,TRBV20-1,CSASAQGNTIYF
TRBJ1-2,TRBV4-1,CASSHLGQGAYGYTF
TRBJ1-1,TRBV19,CASSGRGGIRNTEAFF
TRBJ1-3,TRBV9,CASSVGQGDFGNTIYF
TRBJ2-3,TRBV10-1,CASSRSTSTDTQYF
TRBJ2-1,TRBV11-2,CASSLGAGLNEQFF
TRBJ2-6,TRBV19,CASSWTRRDRGDISGANVLTF
TRBJ2-2,TRBV7-2,CASSPGLAGGSVGELFF
TRBJ1-6,TRBV7-2,CASSFGTGSNSPLHF
TRBJ2-1,TRBV4-2,CASSHGGLGNEQFF